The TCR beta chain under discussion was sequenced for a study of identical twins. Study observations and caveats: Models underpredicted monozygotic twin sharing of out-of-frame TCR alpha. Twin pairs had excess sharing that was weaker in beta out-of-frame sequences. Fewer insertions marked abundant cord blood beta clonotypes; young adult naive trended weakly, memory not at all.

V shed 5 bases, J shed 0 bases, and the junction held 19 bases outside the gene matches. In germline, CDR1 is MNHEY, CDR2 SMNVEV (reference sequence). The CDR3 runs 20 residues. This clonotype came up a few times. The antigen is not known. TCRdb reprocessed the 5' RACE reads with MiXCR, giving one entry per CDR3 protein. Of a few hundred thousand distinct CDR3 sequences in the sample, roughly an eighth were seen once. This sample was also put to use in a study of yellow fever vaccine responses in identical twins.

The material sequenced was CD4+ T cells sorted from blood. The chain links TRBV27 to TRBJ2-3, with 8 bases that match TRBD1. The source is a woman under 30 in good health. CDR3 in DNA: TGTGCCAGCAGTGTGGGGACGGGACAGGCCTTCCCACTAAGCACAGATACGCAGTATTTT. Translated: CASSVGTGQAFPLSTDTQYF.